This T cell receptor beta chain was sequenced during a study of T cells after yellow fever vaccination. Study-level results: Some clonotypes, a small share, were shared between CD4 and CD8 compartments.

The table lists this clonotype with a few counts. Its antigen remains unknown. V lost 6 bases and J lost 4, with 22 bases in between. This CDR3 is built from 17 residues. The authors made TCR cDNA by 5'RACE template switching, adding a universal primer site and UMIs. Using its own MiXCR run on the 5' RACE reads, TCRdb lists one record per CDR3 protein. The sample includes about 340,000 distinct CDR3 sequences, over 8% seen only once; the top ten take under 20%. The chain employs TRBV12-3 or TRBV12-4 and TRBJ1-5; D remains unclear. The sequence was collected from a man between 18 and 35 years old who received the YFV17D yellow fever vaccine. Source: PBMCs, taken on the day of the first yellow fever vaccination. CDR3 protein: CASSPSPGRGVNQPQHF. In nucleotides, the CDR3 is TGTGCCAGCAGCCCTAGTCCCGGACGCGGGGTAAATCAGCCCCAGCATTTT.